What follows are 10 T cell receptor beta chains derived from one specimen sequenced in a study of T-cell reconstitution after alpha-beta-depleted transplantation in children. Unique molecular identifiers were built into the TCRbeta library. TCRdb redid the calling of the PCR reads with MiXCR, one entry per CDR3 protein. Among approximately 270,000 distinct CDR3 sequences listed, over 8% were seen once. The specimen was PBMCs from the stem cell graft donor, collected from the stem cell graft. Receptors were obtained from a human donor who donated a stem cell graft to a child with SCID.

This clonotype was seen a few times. The CDR3 protein is CSVLERAETQYF. CDR3 DNA sequence: TGCAGCGTTTTAGAACGGGCGGAGACCCAGTACTTC. This sequence joins TRBV29-1 and TRBJ2-5; no definite D call. V dropped 5 bases and J dropped 5 bases, with 12 bases sitting between them. The CDR3 contains 12 residues. CDR1 and CDR2 from the germline V gene are SQVTM and ANQGSEA.

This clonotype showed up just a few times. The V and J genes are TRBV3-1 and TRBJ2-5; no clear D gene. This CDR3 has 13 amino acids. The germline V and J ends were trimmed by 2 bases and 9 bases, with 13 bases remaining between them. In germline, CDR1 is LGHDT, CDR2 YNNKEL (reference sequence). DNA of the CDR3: TGTGCCAGCAGCCAAAACGAAGGGTTCGCCCAGTACTTC. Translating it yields CASSQNEGFAQYF.

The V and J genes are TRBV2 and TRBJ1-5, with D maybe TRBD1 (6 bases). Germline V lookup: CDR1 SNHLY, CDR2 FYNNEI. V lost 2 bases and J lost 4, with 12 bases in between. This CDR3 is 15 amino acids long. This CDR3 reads CASSEWGADNQPQHF. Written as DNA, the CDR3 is TGTGCCAGCAGTGAATGGGGGGCTGATAATCAGCCCCAGCATTTT.

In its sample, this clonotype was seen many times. CDR3 protein: CSVGGTGETQYF. DNA of the CDR3: TGCAGCGTTGGTGGCACTGGGGAGACCCAGTACTTC. V gene TRBV29-1 combines with J gene TRBJ2-5, with unresolved D. Germline values: CDR1 SQVTM, CDR2 ANQGSEA. Between the trimmed V and J ends, which lost 4 bases and 5 bases, there was a span of 11 bases. The CDR3 loop spans 12 amino acids.

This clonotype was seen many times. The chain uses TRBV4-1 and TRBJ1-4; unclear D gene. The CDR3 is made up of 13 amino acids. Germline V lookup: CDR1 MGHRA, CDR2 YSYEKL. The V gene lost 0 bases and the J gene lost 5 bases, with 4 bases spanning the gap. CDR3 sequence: CASSQDPNEKLFF. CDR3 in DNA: TGCGCCAGCAGCCAAGATCCCAATGAAAAACTGTTTTTT.

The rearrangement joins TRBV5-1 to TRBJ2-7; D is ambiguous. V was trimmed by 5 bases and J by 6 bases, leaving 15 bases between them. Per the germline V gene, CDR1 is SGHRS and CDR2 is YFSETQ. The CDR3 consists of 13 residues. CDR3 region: CASREGLSVEQYF. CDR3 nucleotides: TGCGCCAGCAGGGAAGGGCTCTCGGTCGAGCAGTACTTC.

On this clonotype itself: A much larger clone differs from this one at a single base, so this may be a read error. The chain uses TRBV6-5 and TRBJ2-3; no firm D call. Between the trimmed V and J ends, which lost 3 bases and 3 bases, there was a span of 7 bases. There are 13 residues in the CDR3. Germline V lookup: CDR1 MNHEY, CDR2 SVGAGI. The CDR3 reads CASSYLGTDTQYF. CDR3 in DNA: TGTGCCAGCAGTTATTTGGGGACAGATACGCAGTATTTT.

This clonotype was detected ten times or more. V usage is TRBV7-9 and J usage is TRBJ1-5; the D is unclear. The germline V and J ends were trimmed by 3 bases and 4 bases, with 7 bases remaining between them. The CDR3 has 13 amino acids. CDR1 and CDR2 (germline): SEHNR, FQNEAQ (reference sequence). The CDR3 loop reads CASSLDLNQPQHF. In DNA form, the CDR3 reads TGTGCCAGCAGCTTGGATCTGAATCAGCCCCAGCATTTT.

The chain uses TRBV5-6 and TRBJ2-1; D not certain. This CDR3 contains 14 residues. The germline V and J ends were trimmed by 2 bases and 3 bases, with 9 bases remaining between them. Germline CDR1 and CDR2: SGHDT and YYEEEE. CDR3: CASSFYGVYNEQFF. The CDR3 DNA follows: TGTGCCAGCAGCTTTTATGGCGTCTACAATGAGCAGTTCTTC.

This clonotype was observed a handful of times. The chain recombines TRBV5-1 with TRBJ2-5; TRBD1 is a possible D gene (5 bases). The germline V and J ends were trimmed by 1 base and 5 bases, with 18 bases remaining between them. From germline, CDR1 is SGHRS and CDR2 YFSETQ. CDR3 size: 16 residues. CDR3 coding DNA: TGCGCCAGCAGCTTGATTACAGTTGGGGCCTCGGAGACCCAGTACTTC. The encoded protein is CASSLITVGASETQYF. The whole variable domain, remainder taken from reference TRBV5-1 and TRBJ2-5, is KAGVTQTPRYLIKTRGQQVTLSCSPISGHRSVSWYQQTPGQGLQFLFEYFSETQRNKGNFPGRFSGRQFSNSRSEMNVSTLELGDSALYLCASSLITVGASETQYFGPGTRLLVL.